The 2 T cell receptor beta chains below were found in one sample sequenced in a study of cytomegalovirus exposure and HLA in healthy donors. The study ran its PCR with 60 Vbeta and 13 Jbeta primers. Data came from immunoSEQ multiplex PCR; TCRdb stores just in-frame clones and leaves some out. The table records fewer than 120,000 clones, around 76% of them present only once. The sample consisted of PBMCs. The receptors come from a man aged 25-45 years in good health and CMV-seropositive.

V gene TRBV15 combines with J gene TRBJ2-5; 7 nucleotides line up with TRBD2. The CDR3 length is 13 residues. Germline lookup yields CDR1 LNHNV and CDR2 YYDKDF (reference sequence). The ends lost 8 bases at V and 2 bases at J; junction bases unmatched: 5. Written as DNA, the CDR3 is TGTGCCACCCGATCTAGCGGACAAGAGACCCAGTACTTC. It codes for CATRSSGQETQYF.

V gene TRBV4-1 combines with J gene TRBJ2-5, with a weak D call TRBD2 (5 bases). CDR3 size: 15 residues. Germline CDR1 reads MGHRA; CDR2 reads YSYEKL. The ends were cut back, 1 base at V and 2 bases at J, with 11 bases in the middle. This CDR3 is CASSQVDGEQETQYF. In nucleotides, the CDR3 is TGCGCCAGCAGCCAAGTAGACGGGGAACAAGAGACCCAGTACTTC.